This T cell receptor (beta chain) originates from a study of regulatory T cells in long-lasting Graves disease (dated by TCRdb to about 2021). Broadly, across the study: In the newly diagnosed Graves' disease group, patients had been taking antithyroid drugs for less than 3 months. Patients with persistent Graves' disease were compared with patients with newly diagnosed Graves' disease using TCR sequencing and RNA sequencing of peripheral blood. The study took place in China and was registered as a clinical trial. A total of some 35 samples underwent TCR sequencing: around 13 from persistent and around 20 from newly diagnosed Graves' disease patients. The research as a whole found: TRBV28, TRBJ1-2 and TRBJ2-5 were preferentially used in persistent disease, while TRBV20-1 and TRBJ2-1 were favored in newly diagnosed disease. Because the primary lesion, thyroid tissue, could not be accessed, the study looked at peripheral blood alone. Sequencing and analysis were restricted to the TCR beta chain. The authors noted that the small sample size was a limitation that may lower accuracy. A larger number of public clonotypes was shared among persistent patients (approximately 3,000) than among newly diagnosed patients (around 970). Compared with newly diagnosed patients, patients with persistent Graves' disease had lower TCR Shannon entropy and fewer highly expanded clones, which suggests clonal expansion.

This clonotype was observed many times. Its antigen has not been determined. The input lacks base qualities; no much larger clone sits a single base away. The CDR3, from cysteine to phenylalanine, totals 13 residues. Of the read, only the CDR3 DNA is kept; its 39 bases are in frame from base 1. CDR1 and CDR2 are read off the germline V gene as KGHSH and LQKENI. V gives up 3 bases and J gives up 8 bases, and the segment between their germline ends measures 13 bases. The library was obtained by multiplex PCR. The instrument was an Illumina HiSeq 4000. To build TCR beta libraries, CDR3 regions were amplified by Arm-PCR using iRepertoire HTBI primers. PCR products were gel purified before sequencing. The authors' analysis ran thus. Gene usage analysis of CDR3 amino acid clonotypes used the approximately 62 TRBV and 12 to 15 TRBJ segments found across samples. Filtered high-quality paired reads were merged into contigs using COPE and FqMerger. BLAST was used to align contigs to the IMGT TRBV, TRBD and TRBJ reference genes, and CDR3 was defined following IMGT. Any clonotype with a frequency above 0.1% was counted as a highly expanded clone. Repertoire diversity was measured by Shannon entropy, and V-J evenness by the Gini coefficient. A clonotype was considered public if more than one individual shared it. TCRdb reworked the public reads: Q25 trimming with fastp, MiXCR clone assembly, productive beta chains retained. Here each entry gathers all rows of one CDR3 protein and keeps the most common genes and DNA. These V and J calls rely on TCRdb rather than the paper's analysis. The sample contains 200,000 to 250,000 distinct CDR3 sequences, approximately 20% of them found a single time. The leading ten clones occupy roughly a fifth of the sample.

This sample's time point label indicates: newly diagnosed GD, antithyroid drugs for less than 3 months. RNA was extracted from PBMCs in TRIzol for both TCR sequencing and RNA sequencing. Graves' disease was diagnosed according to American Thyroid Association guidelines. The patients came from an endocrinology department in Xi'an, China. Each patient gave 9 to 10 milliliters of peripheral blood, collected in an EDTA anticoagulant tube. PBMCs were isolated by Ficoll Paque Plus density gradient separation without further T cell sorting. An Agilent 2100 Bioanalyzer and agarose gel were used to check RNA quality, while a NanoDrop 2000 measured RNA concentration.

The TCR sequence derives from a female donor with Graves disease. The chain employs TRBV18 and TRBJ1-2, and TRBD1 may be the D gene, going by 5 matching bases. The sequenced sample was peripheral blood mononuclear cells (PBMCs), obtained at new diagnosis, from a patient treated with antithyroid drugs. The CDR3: CASSPGTAMGYTF. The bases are TGTGCCAGCTCACCCGGGACGGCGATGGGCTACACCTTC.